Shown below are 10 T cell receptor beta chains from a single sample sequenced in a study of blood T cell repertoires in COVID-19. Produced via immunoSEQ multiplex PCR; TCRdb's table is partial and in-frame only. The sample records roughly 280,000 clones, approximately 90% being singletons. The sequenced material came from PBMCs or T cells enriched from blood (not recorded which). Receptors originate from a woman between 45 and 60 years old who had recovered from COVID-19.

J is TRBJ2-2 and V is TRBV24-1; 10 nucleotides agree with TRBD1. The length of the CDR3 is 16 residues. The V gene's germline CDR1 is KGHDR and CDR2 SFDVKD. V dropped 3 bases and J dropped 4; count of bases not matched to a gene: 4. The CDR3 sequence: CATSDLRDRGTGELFF. Written as DNA, the CDR3 is TGTGCCACCAGTGATCTCCGGGACAGGGGCACCGGGGAGCTGTTTTTT.

The rearrangement joins TRBV6-5 to TRBJ1-1; 9 bases line up with TRBD1. Germline CDR1 and CDR2: MNHEY and SVGAGI. This CDR3 is 13 amino acids long. Trimming cost V 9 bases and J 1 base; bases outside gene matches: 3. The CDR3 region has the DNA TGTGCCAGTAAGGGACAGGGGAACACTGAAGCTTTCTTT. It encodes CASKGQGNTEAFF.

The rearrangement joins TRBV6-5 to TRBJ1-1; tentative D call: TRBD1 (6 bases). Trimming removed 0 bases at V and 5 bases at J, with 13 bases between. Germline V gives CDR1 MNHEY, CDR2 SVGAGI. CDR3 length equals 15 residues. The DNA for the CDR3 is TGTGCCAGCAGTTACTCGGGCAGGGGTAGGACTGAAGCTTTCTTT. It codes for CASSYSGRGRTEAFF.

This clone was seen just once. The chain is built from TRBV7-2 and TRBJ1-2, with TRBD1 matching 8 bases. J gave up 8 bases and V 3 bases, and 5 bases lay outside the gene matches. Germline loops: CDR1 SGHTA, CDR2 FQGNSA. This CDR3 region has 13 residues. CDR3 bases: TGTGCCAGCAGCTTGAACAGGGGGGCCGGCTACACCTTC. This translates into CASSLNRGAGYTF.

The V gene is TRBV5-4, the J gene TRBJ2-1; 7 bases are a match to TRBD2. Germline CDR1 and CDR2: SGHNT and YYREEE (reference sequence). V shed 4 bases, J shed 4 bases, and the junction held 8 bases outside the gene matches. The CDR3 spans 15 residues. Here the CDR3 reads CASSIGGTNYNEQFF. In nucleotides, the CDR3 is TGTGCCAGCAGCATCGGGGGGACCAATTACAATGAGCAGTTCTTC.

The chain carries TRBV28 and TRBJ2-5, with D maybe TRBD1 (5 bases). CDR3 size: 13 residues. Germline CDR1 MDHEN, CDR2 SYDVKM. V lost 3 bases and J 4 bases, leaving 9 bases between the germline ends. Here the CDR3 DNA reads TGTGCCAGCAGTTTTAGCCAGGGAGAGACCCAGTACTTC. This gives the protein CASSFSQGETQYF.

This chain connects TRBV5-6 to TRBJ2-3, with D unresolved. V gave up 0 bases and J gave up 2 bases, with 4 bases separating them. The CDR3 length is 13 residues. Per germline, CDR1 SGHDT and CDR2 YYEEEE. CDR3 sequence (DNA): TGTGCCAGCAGCTTGGCTCCCACAGATACGCAGTATTTT. Its translation is CASSLAPTDTQYF.

This clone was recorded once. The chain recombines TRBV28 with TRBJ2-7; 10 nucleotides match TRBD2. The CDR3 is 14 amino acids. The junction had 8 bases not matched to a gene; V was cut back by 6 bases and J by 6 bases. Germline CDR1 MDHEN, CDR2 SYDVKM. In DNA, the CDR3 is TGTGCCAGCAGATCGGGACTAGCGACGGGCGAGCAGTACTTC. The encoded protein is CASRSGLATGEQYF.

V is TRBV14 and J is TRBJ1-4; 9 bases match TRBD1. Looked up from germline, CDR1 is SGHDN and CDR2 is FVKESK. The V gene end was trimmed by 2 bases and the J gene end by 4 bases; junction bases not matched to a gene: 8. This CDR3 has 17 residues. The CDR3 spells CASSQTLTGGGNEKLFF. CDR3 nucleotide sequence: TGTGCCAGCAGCCAAACCCTGACAGGGGGTGGTAATGAAAAACTGTTTTTT.

A single count supports this clone. The V call is TRBV7-2, the J call TRBJ2-5, with 15 bases identical to TRBD2. V shed 3 bases, J shed 5 bases, and the junction held 4 bases outside the gene matches. The CDR3 totals 16 residues. Germline-derived CDR1 and CDR2 are SGHTA and FQGNSA. Written as DNA, the CDR3 is TGTGCCAGCAGCTTCGGACTAGCGGGAGGGGCGGAGACCCAGTACTTC. As protein: CASSFGLAGGAETQYF.